What follows describes a single T cell receptor beta chain. This sample stems from a study of blood T cell repertoires in COVID-19. About the study: Whether acute or convalescent, the COVID-19 samples came from the United States, Italy and Spain.

The CDR3 loop spans 16 amino acids. Germline V lookup: CDR1 MNHEY, CDR2 SMNVEV (reference sequence). V was pared by 5 bases and J by 4 bases, with 13 bases of the junction left unmatched. The method was immunoSEQ multiplex PCR; TCRdb's version includes in-frame clones alone and lacks a portion of them. Of about 180,000 clones in the sample, under 85% were seen once. This receptor was taken from a woman in her seventies with COVID-19, enrolled during active disease. This chain joins TRBV27 and TRBJ1-2; 7 bases match TRBD1. The specimen sequenced was peripheral blood. DNA for the CDR3: TGTGCCAGCAGTCCCCCGGGACAGAGAGGGCCCTATGGCTACACCTTC. Translation gives CASSPPGQRGPYGYTF.